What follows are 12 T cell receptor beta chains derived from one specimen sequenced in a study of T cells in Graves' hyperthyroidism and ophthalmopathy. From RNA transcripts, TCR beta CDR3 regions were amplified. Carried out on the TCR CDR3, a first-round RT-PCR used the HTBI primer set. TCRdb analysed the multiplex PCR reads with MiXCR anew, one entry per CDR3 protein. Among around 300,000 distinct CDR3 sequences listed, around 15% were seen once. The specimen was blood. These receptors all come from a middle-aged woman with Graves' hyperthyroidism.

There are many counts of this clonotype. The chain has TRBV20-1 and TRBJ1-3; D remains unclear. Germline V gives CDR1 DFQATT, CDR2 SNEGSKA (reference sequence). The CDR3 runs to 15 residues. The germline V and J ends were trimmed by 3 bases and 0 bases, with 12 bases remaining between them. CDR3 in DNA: TGCAGTGCTAGTCCCGGGTCCCTCTCTGGAAACACCATATATTTT. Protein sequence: CSASPGSLSGNTIYF.

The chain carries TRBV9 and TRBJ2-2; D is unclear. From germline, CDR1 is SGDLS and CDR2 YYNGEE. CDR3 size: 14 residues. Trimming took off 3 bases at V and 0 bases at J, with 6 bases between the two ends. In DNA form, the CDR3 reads TGTGCCAGCAGCGACCTTACGAACACCGGGGAGCTGTTTTTT. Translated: CASSDLTNTGELFF. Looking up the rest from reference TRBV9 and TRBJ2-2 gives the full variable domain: DSGVTQTPKHLITATGQRVTLRCSPRSGDLSVYWYQQSLDQGLQFLIQYYNGEERAKGNILERFSAQQFPDLHSELNLSSLELGDSALYFCASSDLTNTGELFFGEGSRLTVL.

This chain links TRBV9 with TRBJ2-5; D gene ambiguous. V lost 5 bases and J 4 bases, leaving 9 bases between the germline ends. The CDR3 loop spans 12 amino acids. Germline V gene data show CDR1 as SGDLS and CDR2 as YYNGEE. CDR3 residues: CASSRTGETQYF. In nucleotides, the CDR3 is TGTGCCAGCAGTCGGACGGGAGAGACCCAGTACTTC.

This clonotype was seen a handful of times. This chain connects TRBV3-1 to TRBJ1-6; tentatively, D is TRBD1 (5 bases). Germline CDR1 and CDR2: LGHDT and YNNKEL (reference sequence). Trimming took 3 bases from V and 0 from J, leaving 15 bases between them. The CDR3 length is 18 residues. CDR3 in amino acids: CASSHPSGGGSYNSPLHF. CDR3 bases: TGTGCCAGCAGCCATCCGTCCGGGGGTGGCTCCTATAATTCACCCCTCCACTTT.

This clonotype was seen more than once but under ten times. The DNA of the CDR3 is TGCGCCAGCAGCTTATTTGGGCGTTCTGAAGCTTTCTTT. Its translation is CASSLFGRSEAFF. V and J are TRBV5-1 and TRBJ1-1; D unresolved. V shed 2 bases and J shed 6 bases, with 11 bases lying between them. This CDR3 has 13 amino acids. Germline lookup yields CDR1 SGHRS and CDR2 YFSETQ.

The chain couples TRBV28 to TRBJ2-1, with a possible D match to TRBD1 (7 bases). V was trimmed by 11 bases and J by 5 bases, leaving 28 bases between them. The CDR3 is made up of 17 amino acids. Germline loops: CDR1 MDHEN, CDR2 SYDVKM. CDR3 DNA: TGTGCCTGCACACCCCTCAGGGGGAGCGGGCCTAACAATGAGCAGTTCTTC. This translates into CACTPLRGSGPNNEQFF.

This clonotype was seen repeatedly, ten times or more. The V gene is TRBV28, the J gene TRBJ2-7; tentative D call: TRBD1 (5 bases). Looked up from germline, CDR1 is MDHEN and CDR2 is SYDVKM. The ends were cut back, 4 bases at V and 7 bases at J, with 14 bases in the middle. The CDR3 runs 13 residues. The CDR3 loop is CASSSYRQREQYF. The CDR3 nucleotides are TGTGCCAGCAGTTCCTACAGGCAACGGGAGCAGTACTTC.

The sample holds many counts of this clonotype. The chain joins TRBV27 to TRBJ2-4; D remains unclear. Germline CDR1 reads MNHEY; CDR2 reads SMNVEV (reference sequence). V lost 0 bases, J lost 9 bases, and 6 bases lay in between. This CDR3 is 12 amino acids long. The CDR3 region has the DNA TGTGCCAGCAGTTTATCGCAAAGCATTCAGTACTTC. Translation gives CASSLSQSIQYF.

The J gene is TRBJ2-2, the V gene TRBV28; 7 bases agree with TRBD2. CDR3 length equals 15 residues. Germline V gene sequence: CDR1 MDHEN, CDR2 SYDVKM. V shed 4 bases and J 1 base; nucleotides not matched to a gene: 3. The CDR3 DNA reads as TGTGCCAGCAGTTGGGGGGGGGGGAACACCGGGGAGCTGTTTTTT. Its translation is CASSWGGGNTGELFF.

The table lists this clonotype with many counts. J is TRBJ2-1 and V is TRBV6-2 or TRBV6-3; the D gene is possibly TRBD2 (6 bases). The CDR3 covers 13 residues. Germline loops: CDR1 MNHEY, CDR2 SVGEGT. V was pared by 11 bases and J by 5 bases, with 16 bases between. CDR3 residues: CAAGLAGHNEQFF. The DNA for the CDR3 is TGTGCCGCGGGGCTAGCAGGCCACAATGAGCAGTTCTTC.

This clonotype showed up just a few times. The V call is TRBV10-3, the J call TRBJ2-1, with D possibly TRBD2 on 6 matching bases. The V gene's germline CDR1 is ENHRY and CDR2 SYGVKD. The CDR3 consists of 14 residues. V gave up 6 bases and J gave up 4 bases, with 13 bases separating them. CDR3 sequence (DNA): TGTGCCATCAGGGCTAGCGACGAGTACAATGAGCAGTTCTTC. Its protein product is CAIRASDEYNEQFF.

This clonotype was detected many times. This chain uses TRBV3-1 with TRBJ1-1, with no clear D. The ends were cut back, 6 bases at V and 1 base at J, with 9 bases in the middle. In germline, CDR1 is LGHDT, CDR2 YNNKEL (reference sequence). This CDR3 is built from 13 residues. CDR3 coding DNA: TGTGCCAGCAGTGATTGGGGGAACACTGAAGCTTTCTTT. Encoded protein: CASSDWGNTEAFF. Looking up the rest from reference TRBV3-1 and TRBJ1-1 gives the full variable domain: DTAVSQTPKYLVTQMGNDKSIKCEQNLGHDTMYWYKQDSKKFLKIMFSYNNKELIINETVPNRFSPKSPDKAHLNLHINSLELGDSAVYFCASSDWGNTEAFFGQGTRLTVV.